These 21 T cell receptor beta chains share one sample of origin, sequenced in a study of HIV-infected children after antiretroviral therapy interruption. Unique molecular identifiers were included in an RNA-based 3' RACE TCR library. From the 3' RACE reads, TCRdb called clonotypes with MiXCR, one entry per CDR3 protein. The profile shows around 40,000 distinct CDR3 sequences, just over 6.5% of them singletons. Documented treatment: PENTA 11 planned treatment interruption arm or continuous ART arm. The sample was CD45RA+ CD4+ T cells from PBMCs, pooled from several time points, taken from a donor given antiretroviral therapy, either interrupted or continuous. Indicated subset: naive CD4+ CD45RA+ CD45RO- T cells. The receptors stem from a pool of human donors with HIV.

This clonotype was observed many times. This chain uses TRBV4-3 with TRBJ2-1; tentatively, D is TRBD2 (5 bases). V lost 0 bases and J lost 5, with 17 bases in between. CDR1 and CDR2 from the germline V gene are LGHNA and YSLEER. This CDR3 has 17 amino acids. The CDR3 reads CASSQDEIRDPNNEQFF. Written as DNA, the CDR3 is TGCGCCAGCAGCCAAGATGAGATCCGGGATCCTAACAATGAGCAGTTCTTC.

This clonotype was recorded at least ten times. The V gene is TRBV12-3 or TRBV12-4, the J gene TRBJ1-5, with no clear D. With 4 bases removed from V and 0 bases from J, the gap between germline ends came to 7 bases. The CDR3 loop spans 14 amino acids. The CDR3 is CASSSQLSNQPQHF. The CDR3 DNA follows: TGTGCCAGCAGTTCACAGCTTAGCAATCAGCCCCAGCATTTT.

This clonotype was counted ten times or more. The chain is built from TRBV3-1 and TRBJ1-1; 11 bases line up with TRBD1. V gave up 4 bases and J gave up 6 bases; unmatched junction bases: 4. CDR3 size: 14 residues. Germline V CDR1 and CDR2: LGHDT, YNNKEL (reference sequence). This chain's CDR3 is CASSLRTGGSEAFF. The CDR3 nucleotides are TGTGCCAGCAGCCTGCGGACAGGGGGCTCTGAAGCTTTCTTT.

The chain uses TRBV7-2 and TRBJ2-2, with a tentative D call TRBD2 (5 bases). The CDR3 is 18 residues long. Germline V lookup: CDR1 SGHTA, CDR2 FQGNSA. The V and J ends lost 5 bases and 4 bases respectively, with 23 bases between them. DNA for the CDR3: TGTGCCAGCAGCCCGATTCGAGGGTCGATAGTTGCCACCGGGGAGCTGTTTTTT. This translates into CASSPIRGSIVATGELFF. The full variable domain, rest sourced from reference TRBV7-2 and TRBJ2-2, is GAGVSQSPSNKVTEKGKDVELRCDPISGHTALYWYRQSLGQGLEFLIYFQGNSAPDKSGLPSDRFSAERTGGSVSTLTIQRTQQEDSAVYLCASSPIRGSIVATGELFFGEGSRLTVL.

This clonotype was seen only a few times. The chain joins TRBV10-1 to TRBJ2-1; D is uncertain. Trimming removed 5 bases at V and 7 bases at J, with 21 bases between. The germline gives CDR1 WNHNN, CDR2 SYGVQD (reference sequence). This CDR3 region has 16 residues. The chain's CDR3 is CASSRFGSVKGNEQFF. The CDR3 nucleotides read TGCGCCAGCAGTCGGTTCGGCAGCGTTAAAGGGAATGAGCAGTTCTTC.

This clonotype was counted ten times or more. Here the CDR3 reads CASSQPGLAGDNEQFF. CDR3 DNA: TGCGCCAGCAGCCAACCCGGACTAGCGGGAGACAATGAGCAGTTCTTC. V and J are TRBV4-1 and TRBJ2-1, with 13 positions matching TRBD2. Per germline, CDR1 MGHRA and CDR2 YSYEKL. Trimming cost V 2 bases and J 5 bases; bases outside gene matches: 3. The CDR3 has 16 residues.

This clonotype was detected many times. CDR3 sequence (DNA): TGCGCCAGCAGCCAAGATGGCGGGGCGGCCCCGTACGAGCAGTACTTC. It yields the protein CASSQDGGAAPYEQYF. The genes are TRBV4-1 and TRBJ2-7; TRBD2 is a possible D gene (6 bases). This CDR3 has 16 residues. Trimming took 0 bases from V and 4 from J, leaving 16 bases between them. In germline, CDR1 is MGHRA, CDR2 YSYEKL.

A remark on this clonotype: One end of the junction does not line up with germline, which may come from a read error. The chain carries TRBV6-9 and TRBJ2-4; 10 bases are a match to TRBD1. CDR1 is MNHGY, CDR2 SVAAGI, per germline. CDR3 length: 16 residues. This CDR3 is CASSDGTGEGQNTLYF. CDR3 DNA sequence: TGTGCCAGCAGTGACGGGACAGGGGAAGGTCAAAACACCTTGTACTTT.

This clonotype occurred a few times. The chain combines TRBV20-1 with TRBJ2-5, with 11 bases aligning to TRBD2. There are 13 residues in the CDR3. From germline, CDR1 is DFQATT and CDR2 SNEGSKA (reference sequence). J was trimmed by 4 bases and V by 5 bases; bases with no gene match: 3. CDR3 region: CSAVAGGSETQYF. CDR3 DNA: TGCAGTGCTGTAGCGGGAGGGTCAGAGACCCAGTACTTC.

By share of the sample, this clonotype is medium-sized. A junction end diverges from the germline sequence, so it may reflect a read error. V gene TRBV4-2 combines with J gene TRBJ2-5; TRBD1 matches 7 bases. CDR1 is LGHNA and CDR2 is YNFKEQ in the germline V gene. CDR3 length equals 14 residues. The CDR3 DNA reads TGTGCCAGCAGCCAAGAGACAGGGAATGACACCCAGTACTTT. It codes for CASSQETGNDTQYF.

This clonotype has at least ten counts. The rearrangement links TRBV2 to TRBJ2-1, with 11 bases matching TRBD2. The V segment lost 2 bases and the J segment 0 bases; nucleotides outside the gene matches: 3. The CDR3 sequence is 17 residues long. Germline lookup yields CDR1 SNHLY and CDR2 FYNNEI. CDR3: CASSEIAGGSSYNEQFF. DNA for the CDR3: TGTGCCAGCAGTGAAATAGCGGGGGGGAGCTCCTACAATGAGCAGTTCTTC. Together with reference TRBV2 and TRBJ2-1, the CDR3 gives the full variable domain: EPEVTQTPSHQVTQMGQEVILRCVPISNHLYFYWYRQILGQKVEFLVSFYNNEISEKSEIFDDQFSVERPDGSNFTLKIRSTKLEDSAMYFCASSEIAGGSSYNEQFFGPGTRLTVL.

The table lists this clonotype with many counts. The chain uses TRBV4-1 and TRBJ2-2; 9 nucleotides agree with TRBD2. V shed 0 bases, J shed 3 bases, and the junction held 11 bases outside the gene matches. Looked up from germline, CDR1 is MGHRA and CDR2 is YSYEKL. The CDR3 runs to 19 residues. For the CDR3, the DNA is TGCGCCAGCAGCCAAGATCAAGGGCGGAGCGGGAGGCACACCGGGGAGCTGTTTTTT. Translation: CASSQDQGRSGRHTGELFF.

This sequence joins TRBV29-1 and TRBJ2-3, with D uncertain. The germline V and J ends were trimmed by 6 bases and 4 bases, with 8 bases remaining between them. Germline CDR1 reads SQVTM; CDR2 reads ANQGSEA. The CDR3 has 11 residues. For the CDR3, the DNA is TGCAGCGTCCGAGAACCAGATACGCAGTATTTT. It yields the protein CSVREPDTQYF.

This clonotype was recorded many times. This chain links TRBV5-1 with TRBJ2-1; 8 bases match TRBD2. Trimming cost V 6 bases and J 7 bases; bases outside gene matches: 12. Germline lookup yields CDR1 SGHRS and CDR2 YFSETQ. This CDR3 region has 15 residues. This CDR3 reads CASTLGREVPNEQFF. The CDR3 nucleotides are TGCGCCAGCACTTTAGGGCGGGAGGTACCTAATGAGCAGTTCTTC.

This clonotype has at least ten counts. This rearrangement joins TRBV5-1 to TRBJ2-3; 7 nucleotides line up with TRBD2. The V segment lost 0 bases and the J segment 4 bases; nucleotides outside the gene matches: 5. CDR3 length: 15 residues. Germline V gene lookup returns CDR1 SGHRS and CDR2 YFSETQ. The CDR3 sequence is CASSLGGSSADTQYF. The DNA for the CDR3 is TGCGCCAGCAGCTTGGGCGGGAGTAGCGCAGATACGCAGTATTTT. Combining the CDR3 with reference TRBV5-1 and TRBJ2-3 gives the whole variable domain KAGVTQTPRYLIKTRGQQVTLSCSPISGHRSVSWYQQTPGQGLQFLFEYFSETQRNKGNFPGRFSGRQFSNSRSEMNVSTLELGDSALYLCASSLGGSSADTQYFGPGTRLTVL.

The chain recombines TRBV12-3 or TRBV12-4 with TRBJ2-5; perhaps D is TRBD1 or TRBD2 (5 bases each). Trimming cost V 1 base and J 1 base, with 7 bases left between them. This CDR3 has 14 residues. The CDR3 nucleotides read TGTGCCAGCAGTTTAGGTGGGGGCCAAGAGACCCAGTACTTC. This translates into CASSLGGGQETQYF.

The chain joins TRBV11-3 to TRBJ2-1, with 11 positions matching TRBD2. The trim removed 2 bases at V and 5 bases at J, leaving 5 bases unmatched. Looked up from germline, CDR1 is SGHNT and CDR2 is YENEEA. The CDR3 is 16 amino acids. The CDR3 DNA sequence: TGTGCCAGCAGCTTATCCGGGACTAGCGGCCACAATGAGCAGTTCTTC. Protein: CASSLSGTSGHNEQFF.

By sample fraction, this clonotype is medium-sized. The V and J genes are TRBV6-2 or TRBV6-3 and TRBJ2-7; 11 bases line up with TRBD1. V was clipped by 4 bases and J by 5 bases; unmatched bases: 4. Germline V gives CDR1 MNHEY, CDR2 SVGEGT. This CDR3 region has 14 residues. CDR3 DNA: TGTGCCAGCAGTTTTCCGGGACAGGGGGACGAGCAGTACTTC. Its protein product is CASSFPGQGDEQYF.

This clonotype appeared many times. V usage is TRBV5-6 and J usage is TRBJ1-6; no clear D gene. This CDR3 comprises 13 residues. Germline CDR1 and CDR2: SGHDT and YYEEEE. Deletions cut 0 bases from V and 9 bases from J, with 7 bases between. CDR3 sequence: CASSLDPTSPLHF. In DNA, the CDR3 is TGTGCCAGCAGCTTGGATCCAACTTCACCCCTCCACTTT.

This clonotype has only a few counts. The V gene is TRBV7-3, the J gene TRBJ2-1; a weak D match, TRBD2 (6 bases). CDR3 length: 13 residues. In germline, CDR1 is SGHTA, CDR2 FQGTGA. Between the trimmed V and J ends, which lost 5 bases and 1 base, there was a span of 6 bases. The CDR3, as DNA: TGTGCCAGCAGCGGGGGGTCCTACAATGAGCAGTTCTTC. It encodes CASSGGSYNEQFF.

This clonotype occurred many times. This chain links TRBV20-1 with TRBJ2-3; 9 bases are shared with TRBD2. This CDR3 spans 15 amino acids. The V segment lost 0 bases and the J segment 2 bases; nucleotides outside the gene matches: 3. The germline CDR1 and CDR2 sequences are DFQATT and SNEGSKA (reference sequence). CDR3 nucleotide sequence: TGCAGTGCTAGAGACCAGCGGGGGGCCACAGATACGCAGTATTTT. Protein: CSARDQRGATDTQYF.